Sequencing of this T cell receptor beta chain was carried out in a study of a mutant IDH1 vaccine in newly diagnosed glioma. Study-wide background: Vaccination started 4-6 weeks after radiotherapy alone, or with temozolomide cycles. Patients arrived already treated with radiotherapy, temozolomide, or both, most having had both.

Time point reported: week 5, during vaccination. A 20-mer mutant IDH1 peptide at 300 ug was injected subcutaneously with topical imiquimod. Points on this clone: Its target is not known.

The assay was immunoSEQ multiplex PCR, and TCRdb's table has in-frame clones only and misses some. The table records 50,000 or so clones, about 81% of them present only once. The sequences come from PBMCs, collected from a glioma patient whose treatment included an IDH1 peptide vaccine. This TCR came from a woman in her forties or fifties with glioma.

This chain's CDR3 is CASSRGQAMGGYTF. The CDR3 DNA is TGCGCCAGCAGCCGGGGACAGGCTATGGGTGGCTACACCTTC. The chain has TRBV5-1 and TRBJ1-2, with 8 nucleotides matching TRBD1. V lost 4 bases, J lost 7 bases, and 9 bases stayed unmatched. The CDR3 consists of 14 residues. The germline V gene encodes CDR1 SGHRS and CDR2 YFSETQ. The variable domain in full, with the rest retrieved from reference TRBV5-1 and TRBJ1-2, is KAGVTQTPRYLIKTRGQQVTLSCSPISGHRSVSWYQQTPGQGLQFLFEYFSETQRNKGNFPGRFSGRQFSNSRSEMNVSTLELGDSALYLCASSRGQAMGGYTFGSGTRLTVV.